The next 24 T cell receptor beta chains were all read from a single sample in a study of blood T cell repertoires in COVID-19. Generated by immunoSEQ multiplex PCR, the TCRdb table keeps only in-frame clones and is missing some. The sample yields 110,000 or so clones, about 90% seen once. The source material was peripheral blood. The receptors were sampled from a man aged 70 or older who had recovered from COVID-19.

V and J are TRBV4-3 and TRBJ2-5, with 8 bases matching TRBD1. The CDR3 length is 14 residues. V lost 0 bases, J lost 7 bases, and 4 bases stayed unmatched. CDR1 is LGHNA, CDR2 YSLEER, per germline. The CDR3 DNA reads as TGCGCCAGCAGCCAAGACCAGGGGGCAAGGACCCAGTACTTC. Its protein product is CASSQDQGARTQYF.

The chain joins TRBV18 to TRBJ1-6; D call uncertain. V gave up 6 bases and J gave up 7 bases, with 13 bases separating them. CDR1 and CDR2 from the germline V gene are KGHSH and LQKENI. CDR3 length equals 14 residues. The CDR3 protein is CASSTAGGNSPLHF. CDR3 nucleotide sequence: TGTGCCAGCTCCACCGCCGGCGGGAATTCACCCCTCCACTTT.

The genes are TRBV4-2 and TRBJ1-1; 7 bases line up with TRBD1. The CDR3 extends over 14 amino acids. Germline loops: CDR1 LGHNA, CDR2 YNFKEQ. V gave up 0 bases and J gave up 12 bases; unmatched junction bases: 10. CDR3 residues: CASSQDKRTGRPFF. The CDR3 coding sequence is TGTGCCAGCAGCCAAGATAAGAGGACAGGACGACCTTTCTTT.

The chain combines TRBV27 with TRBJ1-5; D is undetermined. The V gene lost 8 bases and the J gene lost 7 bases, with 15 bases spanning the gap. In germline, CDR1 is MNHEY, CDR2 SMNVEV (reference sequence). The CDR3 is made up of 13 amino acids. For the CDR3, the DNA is TGTGCCAGCGGGTCCTGGGAGGGCCAGCCCCAGCATTTT. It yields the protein CASGSWEGQPQHF.

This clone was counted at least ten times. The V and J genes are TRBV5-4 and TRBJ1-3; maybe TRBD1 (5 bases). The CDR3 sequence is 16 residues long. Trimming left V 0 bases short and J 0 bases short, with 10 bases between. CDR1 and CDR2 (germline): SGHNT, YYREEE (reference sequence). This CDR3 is CASSLVGDASGNTIYF. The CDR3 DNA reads TGTGCCAGCAGCTTGGTAGGGGATGCCTCTGGAAACACCATATATTTT.

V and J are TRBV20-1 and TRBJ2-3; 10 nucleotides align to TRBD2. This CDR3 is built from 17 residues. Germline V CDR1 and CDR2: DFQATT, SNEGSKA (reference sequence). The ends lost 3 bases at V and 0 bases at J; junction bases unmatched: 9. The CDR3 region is CSASQASGGYSTDTQYF. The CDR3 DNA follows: TGCAGTGCTAGTCAGGCTAGCGGGGGCTATAGCACAGATACGCAGTATTTT.

The CDR3 DNA is TGTGCCAGCATCCCGGGGGGAGGAAAACTGTTTTTT. Its translation is CASIPGGGKLFF. The genes are TRBV2 and TRBJ1-4, with D possibly TRBD1 on 5 matching bases. This CDR3 is 12 amino acids long. Trimming removed 7 bases at V and 10 bases at J, with 13 bases between. CDR1 and CDR2 (germline): SNHLY, FYNNEI.

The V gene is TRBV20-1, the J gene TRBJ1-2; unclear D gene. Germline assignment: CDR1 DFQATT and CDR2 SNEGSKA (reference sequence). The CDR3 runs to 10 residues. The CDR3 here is CTHGSYGYTF. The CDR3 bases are TGCACACACGGGAGCTATGGCTACACCTTC.

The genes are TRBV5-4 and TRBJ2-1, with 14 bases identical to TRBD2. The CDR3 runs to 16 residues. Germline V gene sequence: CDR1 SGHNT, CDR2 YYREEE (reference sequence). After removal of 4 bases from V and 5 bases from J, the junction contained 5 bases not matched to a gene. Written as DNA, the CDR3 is TGTGCCAGCAGCCGCGGGACTAGCGGGAGACACAATGAGCAGTTCTTC. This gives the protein CASSRGTSGRHNEQFF.

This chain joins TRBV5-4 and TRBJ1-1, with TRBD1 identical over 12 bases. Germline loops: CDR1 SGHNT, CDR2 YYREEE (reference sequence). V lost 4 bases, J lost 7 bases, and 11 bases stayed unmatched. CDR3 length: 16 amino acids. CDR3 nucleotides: TGTGCCAGCAGCCCTAAAAGAGGGACAGGGGGCGATGAAGCTTTCTTT. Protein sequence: CASSPKRGTGGDEAFF.

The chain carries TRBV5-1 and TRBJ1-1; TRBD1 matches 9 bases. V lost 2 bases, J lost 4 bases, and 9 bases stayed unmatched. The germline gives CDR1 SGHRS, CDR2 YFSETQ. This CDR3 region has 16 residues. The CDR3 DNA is TGCGCCAGCAGCTTAACCGGGACAGGGAGGTCCACTGAAGCTTTCTTT. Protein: CASSLTGTGRSTEAFF.

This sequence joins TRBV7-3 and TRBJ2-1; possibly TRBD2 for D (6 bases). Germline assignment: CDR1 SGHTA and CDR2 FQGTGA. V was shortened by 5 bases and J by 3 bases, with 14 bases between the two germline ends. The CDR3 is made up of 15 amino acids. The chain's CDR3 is CASSPRGTFYNEQFF. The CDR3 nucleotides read TGTGCCAGCAGCCCCCGAGGGACTTTCTACAATGAGCAGTTCTTC.

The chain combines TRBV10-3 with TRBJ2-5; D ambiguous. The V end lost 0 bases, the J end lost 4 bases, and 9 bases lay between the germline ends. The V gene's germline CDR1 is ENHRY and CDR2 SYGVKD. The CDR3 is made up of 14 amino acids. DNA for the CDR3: TGTGCCATCAGTGAGTCAACAGACCGAGAGACCCAGTACTTC. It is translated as CAISESTDRETQYF.

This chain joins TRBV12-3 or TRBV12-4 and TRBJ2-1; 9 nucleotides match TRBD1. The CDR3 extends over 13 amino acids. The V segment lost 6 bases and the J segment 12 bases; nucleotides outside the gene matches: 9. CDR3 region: CASRGGQGLRQFF. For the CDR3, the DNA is TGTGCCAGCAGGGGGGGACAGGGCTTGCGGCAGTTCTTC.

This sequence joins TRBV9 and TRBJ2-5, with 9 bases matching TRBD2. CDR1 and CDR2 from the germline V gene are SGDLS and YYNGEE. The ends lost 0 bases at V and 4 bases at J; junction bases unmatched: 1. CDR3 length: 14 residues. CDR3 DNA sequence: TGTGCCAGCAGCGTAGTAGCGGGGGTAGAGACCCAGTACTTC. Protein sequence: CASSVVAGVETQYF.

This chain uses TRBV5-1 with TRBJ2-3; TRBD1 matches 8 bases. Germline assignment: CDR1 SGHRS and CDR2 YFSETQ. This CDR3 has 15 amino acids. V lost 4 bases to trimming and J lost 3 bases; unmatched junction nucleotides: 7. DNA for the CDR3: TGCGCCAGCAGCGAACAGGGGGAAGGAACAGATACGCAGTATTTT. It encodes CASSEQGEGTDTQYF. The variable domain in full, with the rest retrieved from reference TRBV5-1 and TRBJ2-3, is KAGVTQTPRYLIKTRGQQVTLSCSPISGHRSVSWYQQTPGQGLQFLFEYFSETQRNKGNFPGRFSGRQFSNSRSEMNVSTLELGDSALYLCASSEQGEGTDTQYFGPGTRLTVL.

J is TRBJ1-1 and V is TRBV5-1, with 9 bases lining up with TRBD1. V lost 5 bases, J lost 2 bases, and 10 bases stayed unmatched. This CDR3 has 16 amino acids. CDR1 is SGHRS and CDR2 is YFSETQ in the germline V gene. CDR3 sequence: CASRPEPTGGNTEAFF. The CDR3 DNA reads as TGCGCCAGCAGGCCGGAGCCCACAGGGGGCAACACTGAAGCTTTCTTT.

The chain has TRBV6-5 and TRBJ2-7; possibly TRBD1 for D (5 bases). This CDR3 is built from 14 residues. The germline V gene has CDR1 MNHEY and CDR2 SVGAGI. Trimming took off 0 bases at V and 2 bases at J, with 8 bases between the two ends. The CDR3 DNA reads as TGTGCCAGCAGTTACTCGGGGCAGCCCTACGAGCAGTACTTC. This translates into CASSYSGQPYEQYF.

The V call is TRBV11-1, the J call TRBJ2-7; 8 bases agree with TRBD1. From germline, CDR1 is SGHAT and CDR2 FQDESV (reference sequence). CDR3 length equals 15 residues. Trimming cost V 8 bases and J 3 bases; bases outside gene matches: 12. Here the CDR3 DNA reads TGTGCCAGCTCAATATCCGGGACAGGAAACTACGAGCAGTACTTC. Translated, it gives CASSISGTGNYEQYF. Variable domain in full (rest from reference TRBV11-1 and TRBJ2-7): EAEVAQSPRYKITEKSQAVAFWCDPISGHATLYWYRQILGQGPELLVQFQDESVVDDSQLPKDRFSAERLKGVDSTLKIQPAELGDSAMYLCASSISGTGNYEQYFGPGTRLTVT.

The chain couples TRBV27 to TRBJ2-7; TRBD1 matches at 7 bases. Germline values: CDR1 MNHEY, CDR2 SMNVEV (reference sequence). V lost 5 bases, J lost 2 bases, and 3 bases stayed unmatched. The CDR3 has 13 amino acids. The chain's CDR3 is CASSNRGTYEQYF. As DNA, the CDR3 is TGTGCCAGCAGTAACAGGGGCACCTACGAGCAGTACTTC.

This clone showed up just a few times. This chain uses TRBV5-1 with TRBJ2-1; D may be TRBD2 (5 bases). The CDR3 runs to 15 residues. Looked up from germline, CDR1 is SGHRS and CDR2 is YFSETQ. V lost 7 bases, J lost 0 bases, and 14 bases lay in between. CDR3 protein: CASGETAGSYNEQFF. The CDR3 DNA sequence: TGCGCCAGCGGAGAGACGGCGGGCTCCTACAATGAGCAGTTCTTC.

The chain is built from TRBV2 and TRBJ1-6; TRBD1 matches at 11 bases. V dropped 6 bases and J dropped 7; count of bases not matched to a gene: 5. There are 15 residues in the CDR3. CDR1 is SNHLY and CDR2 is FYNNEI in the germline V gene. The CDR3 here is CASSPGTGGNSPLHF. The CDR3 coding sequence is TGTGCCAGCAGCCCCGGGACAGGGGGAAATTCACCCCTCCACTTT.

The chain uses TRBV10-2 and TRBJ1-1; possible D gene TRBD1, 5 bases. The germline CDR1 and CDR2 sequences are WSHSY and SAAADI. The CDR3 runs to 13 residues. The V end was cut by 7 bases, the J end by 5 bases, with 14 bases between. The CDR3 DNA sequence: TGCGCCAGCATAGGGGCAGGGTGGACTGAAGCTTTCTTT. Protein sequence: CASIGAGWTEAFF.

The CDR3 DNA is TGTGCCAGCAGTGGTGGTATGGGGGCGCAGCCCCAGCATTTT. This sequence encodes CASSGGMGAQPQHF. The chain is built from TRBV2 and TRBJ1-5; a possible D gene is TRBD1 (6 bases). This CDR3 spans 14 amino acids. The germline V gene encodes CDR1 SNHLY and CDR2 FYNNEI. V was shortened by 4 bases and J by 7 bases, with 14 bases between the two germline ends.